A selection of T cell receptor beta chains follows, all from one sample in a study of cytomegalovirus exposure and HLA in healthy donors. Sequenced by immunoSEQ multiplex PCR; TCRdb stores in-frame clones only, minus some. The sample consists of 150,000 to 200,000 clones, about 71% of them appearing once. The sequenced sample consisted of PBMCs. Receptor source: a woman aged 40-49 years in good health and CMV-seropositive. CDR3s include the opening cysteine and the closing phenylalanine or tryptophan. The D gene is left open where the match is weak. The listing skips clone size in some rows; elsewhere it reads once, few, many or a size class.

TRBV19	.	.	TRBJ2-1	TGTGCCAGTAGTATCTCGCGGGGCTCCTACAATGAGCAGTTCTTC	CASSISRGSYNEQFF
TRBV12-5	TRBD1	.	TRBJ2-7	TGTGCTAGTGGTTTGGTACGACCGGGACAGGGGGCCACATTC	CASGLVRPGQGATF
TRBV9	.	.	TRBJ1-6	TGTGCCAGCAGCGAGTCGTACAATTATAATTCACCCCTCCACTTT	CASSESYNYNSPLHF
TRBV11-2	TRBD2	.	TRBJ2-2	TGTGCCAGCAGCTTAGCTAGCGGGAGCACCGGGGAGCTGTTTTTT	CASSLASGSTGELFF
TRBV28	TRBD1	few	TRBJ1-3	TGTGCCAGCAGTGGCTCGACAGGGGCTGGAAACACCATATATTTT	CASSGSTGAGNTIYF
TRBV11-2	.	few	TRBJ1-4	TGTGCCAGCAGCCATCAAAGGGGGACTAATGAAAAACTGTTTTTT	CASSHQRGTNEKLFF
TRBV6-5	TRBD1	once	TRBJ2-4	TGTGCCAGCAGTTACCTGGGACAGGAGAGTGACATTCAGTACTTC	CASSYLGQESDIQYF
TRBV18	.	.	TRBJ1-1	TGTGCCAGCTCACCCGATGCGGGGGGCAACACTGAAGCTTTCTTT	CASSPDAGGNTEAFF
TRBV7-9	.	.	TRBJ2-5	TGTGCCAGCAGTCGCAGGGCACCGCAAGAGACCCAGTACTTC	CASSRRAPQETQYF
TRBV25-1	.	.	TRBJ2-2	TGTGCCAGCAGTGACCTTTCCAGGGACTCCACCGGGGAGCTGTTTTTT	CASSDLSRDSTGELFF
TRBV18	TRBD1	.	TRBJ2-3	TGTGCCAGCTCCAAGGGACAGGGAAACACAGATACGCAGTATTTT	CASSKGQGNTDTQYF
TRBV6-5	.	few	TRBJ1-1	TGTGCCAGCAGCTTGCGGGGTGATTACACTGAAGCTTTCTTT	CASSLRGDYTEAFF
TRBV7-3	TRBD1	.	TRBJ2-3	TGTGCCAGCAGCTCCGAGGGGGCCACAGATACGCAGTATTTT	CASSSEGATDTQYF
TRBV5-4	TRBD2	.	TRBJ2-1	TGTGCCAGCAGTTCTCCGGGACTAGCCGGCAATGAGCAGTTCTTC	CASSSPGLAGNEQFF
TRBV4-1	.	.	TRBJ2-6	TGCGCCAGCAGCCAAGTTTACTCTGGGGCCAACGTCCTGACTTTC	CASSQVYSGANVLTF
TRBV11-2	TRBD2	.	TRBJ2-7	TGTGCCAGCAGCTCCACTAGCGGGAGGGCCGGGGAGCAGTACTTC	CASSSTSGRAGEQYF
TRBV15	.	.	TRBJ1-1	TGTGCCACCAGCAGAGTGGGGGAGGGAAGGTGGACTGAAGCTTTCTTT	CATSRVGEGRWTEAFF
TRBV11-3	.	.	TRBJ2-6	TGTGCCAGCAGCTTAGGAGGCTCTGGGGCCAACGTCCTGACTTTC	CASSLGGSGANVLTF
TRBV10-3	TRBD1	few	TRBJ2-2	TGTGCCATCAACCCGGACAGGGCCACCGGGGAGCTGTTTTTT	CAINPDRATGELFF
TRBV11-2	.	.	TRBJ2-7	TGTGCCAGCAGCTTAGATCGTTTTGAGTCCTACGAGCAGTACTTC	CASSLDRFESYEQYF
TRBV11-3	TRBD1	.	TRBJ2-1	TGTGCCAGCAGCTTAGTAGGGACAGGGGGCTACAATGAGCAGTTCTTC	CASSLVGTGGYNEQFF
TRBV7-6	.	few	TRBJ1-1	TGTGCCAGCAGCTTAGAAGTGCGGGCAGGCTCGGCTTTCTTT	CASSLEVRAGSAFF
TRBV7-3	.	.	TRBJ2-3	TGTGCCAGCAGCTTAAGTCTAGCGCCCACAGATACGCAGTATTTT	CASSLSLAPTDTQYF
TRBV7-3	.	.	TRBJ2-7	TGTGCCAGCAGCTTACAGGGAACGCTAGGCGAGCAGTACTTC	CASSLQGTLGEQYF
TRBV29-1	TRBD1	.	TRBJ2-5	TGCAGCGTTGAAGGGGGGGACAGGTCTCCCTGTGGGCAGTACTTC	CSVEGGDRSPCGQYF